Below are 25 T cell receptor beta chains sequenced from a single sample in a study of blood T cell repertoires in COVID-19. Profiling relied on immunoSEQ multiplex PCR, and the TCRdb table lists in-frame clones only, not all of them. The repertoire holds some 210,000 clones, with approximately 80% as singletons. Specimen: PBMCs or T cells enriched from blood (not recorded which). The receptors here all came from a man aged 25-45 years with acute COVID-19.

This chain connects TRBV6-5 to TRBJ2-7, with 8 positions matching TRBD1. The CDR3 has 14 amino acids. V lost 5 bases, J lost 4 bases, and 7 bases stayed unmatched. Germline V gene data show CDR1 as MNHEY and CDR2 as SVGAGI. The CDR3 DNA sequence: TGTGCCAGCAGTCCCTGGACAGGGAGTTACGAGCAGTACTTC. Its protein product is CASSPWTGSYEQYF.

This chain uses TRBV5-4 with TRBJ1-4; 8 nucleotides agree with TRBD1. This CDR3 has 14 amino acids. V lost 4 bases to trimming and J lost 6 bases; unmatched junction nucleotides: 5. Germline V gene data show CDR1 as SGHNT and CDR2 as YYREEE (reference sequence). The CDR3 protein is CASSTQGGDEKLFF. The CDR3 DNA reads TGTGCCAGCAGCACACAGGGGGGCGATGAAAAACTGTTTTTT.

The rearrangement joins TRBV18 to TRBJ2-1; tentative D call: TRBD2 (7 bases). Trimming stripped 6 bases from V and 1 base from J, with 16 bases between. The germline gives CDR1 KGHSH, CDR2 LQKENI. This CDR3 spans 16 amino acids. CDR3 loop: CASSPLKGGSYNEQFF. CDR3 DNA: TGTGCCAGCTCGCCTCTGAAGGGGGGGTCCTACAATGAGCAGTTCTTC.

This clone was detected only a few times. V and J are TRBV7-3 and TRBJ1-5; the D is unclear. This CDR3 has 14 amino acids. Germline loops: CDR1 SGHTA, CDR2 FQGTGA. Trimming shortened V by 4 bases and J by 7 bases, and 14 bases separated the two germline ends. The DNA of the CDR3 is TGTGCCAGCAGCTGGCTGCGGCAGAGACAGCCCCAGCATTTT. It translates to CASSWLRQRQPQHF.

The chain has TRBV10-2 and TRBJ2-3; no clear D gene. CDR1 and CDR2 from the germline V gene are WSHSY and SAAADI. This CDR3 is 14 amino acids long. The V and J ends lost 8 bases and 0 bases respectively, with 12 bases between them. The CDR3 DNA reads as TGCGCCAGCCGTTCCACAGCTAGCACAGATACGCAGTATTTT. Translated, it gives CASRSTASTDTQYF.

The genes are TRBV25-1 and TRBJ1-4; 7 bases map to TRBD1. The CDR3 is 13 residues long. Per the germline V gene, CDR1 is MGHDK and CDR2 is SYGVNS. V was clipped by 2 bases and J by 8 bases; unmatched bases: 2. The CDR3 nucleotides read TGTGCCAGCAGTGAAATGACAGGGGAAAAACTGTTTTTT. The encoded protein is CASSEMTGEKLFF.

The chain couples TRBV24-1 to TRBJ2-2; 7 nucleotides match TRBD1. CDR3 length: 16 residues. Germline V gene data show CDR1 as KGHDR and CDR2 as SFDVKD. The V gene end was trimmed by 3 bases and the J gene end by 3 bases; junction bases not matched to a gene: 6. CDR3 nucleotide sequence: TGTGCCACCAGTGATAGGACAGGAGGAGACACCGGGGAGCTGTTTTTT. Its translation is CATSDRTGGDTGELFF.

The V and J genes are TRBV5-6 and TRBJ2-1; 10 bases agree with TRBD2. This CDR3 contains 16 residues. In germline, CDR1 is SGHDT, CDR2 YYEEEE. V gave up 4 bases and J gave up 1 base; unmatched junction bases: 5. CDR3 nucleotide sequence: TGTGCCAGCAGCGAGAGCGGGGGGGCATCCTACAATGAGCAGTTCTTC. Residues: CASSESGGASYNEQFF.

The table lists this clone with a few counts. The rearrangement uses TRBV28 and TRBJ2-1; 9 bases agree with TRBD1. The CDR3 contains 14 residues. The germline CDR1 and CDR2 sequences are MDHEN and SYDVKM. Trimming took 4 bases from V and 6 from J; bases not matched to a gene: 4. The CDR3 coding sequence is TGTGCCAGCAGTTGGGGGACAGGGCGCAATGAGCAGTTCTTC. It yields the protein CASSWGTGRNEQFF.

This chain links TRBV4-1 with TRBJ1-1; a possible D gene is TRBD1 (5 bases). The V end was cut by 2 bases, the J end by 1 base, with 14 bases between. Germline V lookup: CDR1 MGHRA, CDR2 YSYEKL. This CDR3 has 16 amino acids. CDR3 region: CASSQLQTAWNTEAFF. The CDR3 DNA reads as TGCGCCAGCAGCCAATTACAGACAGCGTGGAACACTGAAGCTTTCTTT.

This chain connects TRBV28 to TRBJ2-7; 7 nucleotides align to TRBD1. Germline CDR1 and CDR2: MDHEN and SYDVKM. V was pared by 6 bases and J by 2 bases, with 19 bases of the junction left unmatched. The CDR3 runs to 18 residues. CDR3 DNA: TGTGCCAGCAGCGGTAACGGACAGGCCCCCGGTAATCCCTACGAGCAGTACTTC. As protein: CASSGNGQAPGNPYEQYF. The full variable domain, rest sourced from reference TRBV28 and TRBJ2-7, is DVKVTQSSRYLVKRTGEKVFLECVQDMDHENMFWYRQDPGLGLRLIYFSYDVKMKEKGDIPEGYSVSREKKERFSLILESASTNQTSMYLCASSGNGQAPGNPYEQYFGPGTRLTVT.

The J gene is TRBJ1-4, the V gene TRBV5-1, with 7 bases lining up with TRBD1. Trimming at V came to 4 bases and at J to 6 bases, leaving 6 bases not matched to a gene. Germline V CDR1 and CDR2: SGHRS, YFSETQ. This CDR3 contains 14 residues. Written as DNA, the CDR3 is TGCGCCAGCAGCCGAGGGGGACAGCATGAAAAACTGTTTTTT. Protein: CASSRGGQHEKLFF.

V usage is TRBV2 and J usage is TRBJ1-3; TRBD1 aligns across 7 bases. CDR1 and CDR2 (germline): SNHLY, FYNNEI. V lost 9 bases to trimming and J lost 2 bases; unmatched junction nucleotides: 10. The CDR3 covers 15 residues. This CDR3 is CASRDSAYTGNTIYF. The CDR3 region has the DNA TGTGCCAGTAGGGACAGCGCTTATACTGGAAACACCATATATTTT.

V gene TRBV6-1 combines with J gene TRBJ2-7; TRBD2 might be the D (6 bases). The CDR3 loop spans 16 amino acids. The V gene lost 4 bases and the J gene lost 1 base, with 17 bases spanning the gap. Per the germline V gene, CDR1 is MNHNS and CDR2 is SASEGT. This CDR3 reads CASSGGRGTLSYEQYF. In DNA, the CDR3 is TGTGCCAGCAGTGGGGGACGCGGGACTCTTTCCTACGAGCAGTACTTC.

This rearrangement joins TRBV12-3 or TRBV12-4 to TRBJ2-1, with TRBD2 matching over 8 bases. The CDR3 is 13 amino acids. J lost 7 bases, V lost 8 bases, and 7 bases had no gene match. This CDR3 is CASREGGRNEQFF. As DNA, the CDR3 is TGTGCCAGCCGGGAGGGGGGTCGGAATGAGCAGTTCTTC.

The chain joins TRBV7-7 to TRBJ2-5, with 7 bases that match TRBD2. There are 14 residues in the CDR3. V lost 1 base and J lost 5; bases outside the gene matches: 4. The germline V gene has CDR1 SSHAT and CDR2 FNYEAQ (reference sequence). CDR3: CASSLGWGGETQYF. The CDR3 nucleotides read TGTGCCAGCAGCTTAGGCTGGGGAGGGGAGACCCAGTACTTC.

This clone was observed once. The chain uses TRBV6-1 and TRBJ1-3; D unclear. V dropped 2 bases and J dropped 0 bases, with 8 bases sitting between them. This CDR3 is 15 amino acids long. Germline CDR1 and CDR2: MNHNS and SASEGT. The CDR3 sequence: CASSEPGISGNTIYF. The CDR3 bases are TGTGCCAGCAGTGAACCAGGTATCTCTGGAAACACCATATATTTT.

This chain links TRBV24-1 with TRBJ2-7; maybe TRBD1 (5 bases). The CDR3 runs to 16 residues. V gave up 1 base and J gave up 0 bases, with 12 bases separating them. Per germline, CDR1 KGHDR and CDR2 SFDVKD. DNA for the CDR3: TGTGCCACCAGTGATTTTGGGCAGGGTGACTCCTACGAGCAGTACTTC. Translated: CATSDFGQGDSYEQYF.

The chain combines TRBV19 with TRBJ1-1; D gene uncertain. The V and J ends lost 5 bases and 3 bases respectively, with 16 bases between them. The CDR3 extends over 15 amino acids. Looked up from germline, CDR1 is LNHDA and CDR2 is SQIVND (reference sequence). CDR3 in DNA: TGTGCCAGTAGTCCCCGTCGTTTGGCAGACACTGAAGCTTTCTTT. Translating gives CASSPRRLADTEAFF.

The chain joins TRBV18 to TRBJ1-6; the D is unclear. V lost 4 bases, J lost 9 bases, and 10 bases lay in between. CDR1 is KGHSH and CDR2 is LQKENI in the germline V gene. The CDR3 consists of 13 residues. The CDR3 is CASSRSEGSPLHF. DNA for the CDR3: TGTGCCAGCTCACGAAGCGAGGGTTCACCCCTCCACTTT.

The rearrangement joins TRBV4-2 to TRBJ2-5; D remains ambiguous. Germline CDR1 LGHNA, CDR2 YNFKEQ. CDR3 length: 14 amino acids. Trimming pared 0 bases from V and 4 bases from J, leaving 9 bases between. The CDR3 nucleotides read TGTGCCAGCAGCCAAGACCGTCGGTCAGAGACCCAGTACTTC. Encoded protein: CASSQDRRSETQYF.

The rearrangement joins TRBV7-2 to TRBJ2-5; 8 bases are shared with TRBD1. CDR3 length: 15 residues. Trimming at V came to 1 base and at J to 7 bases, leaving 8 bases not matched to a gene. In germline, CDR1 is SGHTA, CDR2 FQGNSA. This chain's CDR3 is CASSLGGTGGRTQYF. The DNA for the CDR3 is TGTGCCAGCAGCTTAGGAGGTACAGGGGGACGGACCCAGTACTTC.

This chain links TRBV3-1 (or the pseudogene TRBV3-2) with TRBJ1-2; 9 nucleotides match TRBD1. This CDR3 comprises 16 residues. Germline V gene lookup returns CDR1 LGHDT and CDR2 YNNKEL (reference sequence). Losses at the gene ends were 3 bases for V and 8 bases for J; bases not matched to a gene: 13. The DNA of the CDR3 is TGTGCCAGCAGCCAGAGCGGAACAGGGGGCAATATAGGCTACACCTTC. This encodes CASSQSGTGGNIGYTF.

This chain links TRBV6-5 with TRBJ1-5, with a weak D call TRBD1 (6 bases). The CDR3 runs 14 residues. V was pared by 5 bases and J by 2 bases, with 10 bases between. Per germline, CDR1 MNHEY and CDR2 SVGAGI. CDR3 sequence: CASSLQGGNQPQHF. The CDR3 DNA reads TGTGCCAGCAGTCTACAGGGTGGCAATCAGCCCCAGCATTTT.

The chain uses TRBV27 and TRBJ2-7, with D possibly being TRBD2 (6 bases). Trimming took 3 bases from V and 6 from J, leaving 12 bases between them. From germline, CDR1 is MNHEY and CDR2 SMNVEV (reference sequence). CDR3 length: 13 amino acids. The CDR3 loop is CASSLEGRGEQYF. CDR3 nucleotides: TGTGCCAGCAGTTTGGAGGGTAGAGGCGAGCAGTACTTC.